The entry below describes one TCR beta chain. The antigen is not known. This sample stems from a study of cytomegalovirus exposure and HLA in healthy donors. Study-wide results and caveats: Earlier results showed most TCR beta V segments being productive about 90% or about 30% of the time. Using the classifier, cytomegalovirus status was reportedly diagnosed with high specificity and sensitivity. 16,951 TCR beta sequences were associated with HLA alleles at 0.05 false discovery rate in a later analysis.

With 60 Vbeta and 13 Jbeta primers, the PCR was carried out. TCRdb's copy holds only in-frame clones and misses some; the assay was immunoSEQ multiplex PCR. The sample yields about 130,000 clones, about four fifths seen once. The length of the CDR3 is 20 residues. V dropped 1 base and J dropped 3; count of bases not matched to a gene: 21. Germline CDR1 is SGHRS and CDR2 is YFSETQ. The chain has TRBV5-1 and TRBJ1-1; 7 nucleotides agree with TRBD1. The receptor was isolated from a woman between 40 and 50 years old in good health and CMV-seropositive. Input material: PBMCs. The CDR3: CASSLRYRTGDILWDTEAFF. Written as DNA, the CDR3 is TGCGCCAGCAGCTTGAGGTATAGAACAGGGGACATACTATGGGACACTGAAGCTTTCTTT. The entire variable domain, with the rest obtained from reference TRBV5-1 and TRBJ1-1, is as follows: KAGVTQTPRYLIKTRGQQVTLSCSPISGHRSVSWYQQTPGQGLQFLFEYFSETQRNKGNFPGRFSGRQFSNSRSEMNVSTLELGDSALYLCASSLRYRTGDILWDTEAFFGQGTRLTVV.